The 8 T cell receptor beta chains below all came from one sample that was sequenced in a study of blood T cell repertoires in COVID-19. Clones were sequenced by immunoSEQ multiplex PCR, and TCRdb holds only the in-frame ones, with some missing. The sample records 130,000 to 150,000 clones, about 80% being singletons. Sequenced: peripheral blood. The receptors here all came from a human donor in a cohort sampled during active COVID-19.

This chain links TRBV5-4 with TRBJ1-6; 7 bases map to TRBD1. The ends lost 4 bases at V and 3 bases at J; junction bases unmatched: 10. Germline assignment: CDR1 SGHNT and CDR2 YYREEE (reference sequence). The CDR3 is made up of 17 amino acids. CDR3 sequence (DNA): TGTGCCAGCAGCCGAGGGGGCACCCTGGGCTATAATTCACCCCTCCACTTT. Its protein is CASSRGGTLGYNSPLHF.

This clone came up once. The chain links TRBV6-6 to TRBJ1-5; D is undetermined. CDR1 MNHNY and CDR2 SVGAGI come from the germline V gene (reference sequence). V was cut by 4 bases and J by 7 bases, with 17 bases left in between. The CDR3 covers 15 residues. CDR3 amino acids: CASSSDFTMGQPQHF. The CDR3 coding sequence is TGTGCCAGCAGTTCGGACTTTACTATGGGGCAGCCCCAGCATTTT.

The J gene is TRBJ2-7, the V gene TRBV12-3 or TRBV12-4; TRBD2 matches at 7 bases. V lost 3 bases and J lost 6; bases outside the gene matches: 5. This CDR3 contains 13 residues. The CDR3 sequence is CASSFLGEGEQYF. The CDR3, as DNA: TGTGCCAGCAGTTTCTTAGGGGAGGGCGAGCAGTACTTC.

The chain combines TRBV3-1 (or the pseudogene TRBV3-2) with TRBJ1-5; the D gene is possibly TRBD1 (5 bases). This CDR3 has 17 amino acids. Germline lookup yields CDR1 LGHDT and CDR2 YNNKEL (reference sequence). Trimming cost V 0 bases and J 0 bases, with 12 bases left between them. CDR3 amino acids: CASSQDLTGFSNQPQHF. As DNA, the CDR3 is TGTGCCAGCAGCCAAGATTTAACAGGCTTTAGCAATCAGCCCCAGCATTTT.

The CDR3 DNA reads TGTGCCAGCTCACCACAAACAGGGCTAAGGGAAAAACTGTTTTTT. It is translated as CASSPQTGLREKLFF. The chain uses TRBV18 and TRBJ1-4; TRBD1 might be the D (6 bases). The V gene lost 1 base and the J gene lost 8 bases, with 14 bases spanning the gap. The length of the CDR3 is 15 residues. CDR1 and CDR2 (germline): KGHSH, LQKENI.

The chain employs TRBV19 and TRBJ2-5; the D gene is possibly TRBD1 (6 bases). Deletions cut 5 bases from V and 0 bases from J, with 13 bases between. This CDR3 spans 15 amino acids. The germline gives CDR1 LNHDA, CDR2 SQIVND (reference sequence). CDR3 nucleotides: TGTGCCAGTAGTGGACAGCGAGCGTACCAAGAGACCCAGTACTTC. Its translation: CASSGQRAYQETQYF. The full variable domain, in which reference TRBV19 and TRBJ2-5 provide the parts outside the CDR3, is DGGITQSPKYLFRKEGQNVTLSCEQNLNHDAMYWYRQDPGQGLRLIYYSQIVNDFQKGDIAEGYSVSREKKESFPLTVTSAQKNPTAFYLCASSGQRAYQETQYFGPGTRLLVL.

The rearrangement joins TRBV6-5 to TRBJ2-7, with TRBD2 identical over 16 bases. The CDR3 length is 15 residues. Trimming took 6 bases from V and 6 from J; bases not matched to a gene: 5. CDR1 MNHEY and CDR2 SVGAGI come from the germline V gene. The CDR3 DNA is TGTGCCAGCAGGTCCGGGACTAGCGGGGGGGGCGAGCAGTACTTC. Translation: CASRSGTSGGGEQYF.

This rearrangement joins TRBV7-9 to TRBJ2-7; weak D call: TRBD2 (7 bases). Trimming pared 5 bases from V and 0 bases from J, leaving 17 bases between. Looked up from germline, CDR1 is SEHNR and CDR2 is FQNEAQ (reference sequence). This CDR3 region has 16 residues. For the CDR3, the DNA is TGTGCCAGCAGCGACGTCGGGGGCGGGAGCTCCTACGAGCAGTACTTC. Translation gives CASSDVGGGSSYEQYF.